Sequencing of this TCR beta chain was carried out in a study of cytomegalovirus exposure and HLA in healthy donors. General study findings and limits: Another analysis was done later, and it associated around 17,000 TCR beta sequences with HLA alleles at 0.05 false discovery rate. Rarity characterized most TCR sequences, yet some public TCRs appeared in many donors.

With regard to this clone: The antigen is not known.

The PCR employed 60 Vbeta primers together with 13 Jbeta primers. Assay: immunoSEQ multiplex PCR; the TCRdb copy retains only in-frame clones and omits some. The sample carries a few hundred thousand clones, approximately 80% recorded once. Germline values: CDR1 SGHRS, CDR2 YFSETQ. The CDR3 spans 14 residues. Deletions cut 5 bases from V and 2 bases from J, with 13 bases between. The chain employs TRBV5-1 and TRBJ1-2; D gene unclear. This clonotype was obtained from a woman in her twenties or thirties in good health and CMV-seronegative. Sequenced material: PBMCs. The CDR3 loop reads CASSFQRANYGYTF. DNA of the CDR3: TGCGCCAGCAGTTTCCAGCGGGCGAACTATGGCTACACCTTC.